The entry below describes one T cell receptor beta chain. The antigen remains undetermined. This entry is derived from a study of CD4+ T cells in melanoma. Looked up from germline, CDR1 is SGHNT and CDR2 is YYREEE (reference sequence). The CDR3 spans 13 residues. Between the trimmed V and J ends, which lost 0 bases and 7 bases, there was a span of 8 bases. Whole-study results and caveats: CD8+ T cell, macrophage and B cell function reportedly correlated with neoantigen-specific CD4+ T cells. Diverse differentiation states were reported for melanoma neoantigen-specific CD4+ T cells.

The repertoire was sequenced with immunoSEQ multiplex PCR; TCRdb's copy has only in-frame clones and lacks some. The profile shows about 9,900 clones, roughly two thirds of them singletons. Sequencing used cells from a culture (not recorded whether cultured in vitro). The V gene is TRBV5-4, the J gene TRBJ2-1, with unresolved D. The TCR was taken from a human donor with melanoma. The CDR3 DNA sequence: TGTGCCAGCAGCTTGGTAGGGCCTAATGAGCAGTTCTTC. Its translation is CASSLVGPNEQFF.